This T cell receptor (beta chain) was observed in a study of cytomegalovirus exposure and HLA in healthy donors (dated by TCRdb to 2015 to 2018). As for the study more broadly: According to a later analysis, one platform produced both the 110 or so validation repertoires and the 670 or so repertoires of the first cohort. Besides the first cohort of around 700 subjects, a separate validation cohort made up of some 110 different subjects was used. The study aimed to test whether signatures of past pathogen exposure could be identified by cataloging public T cell receptors. To predict cytomegalovirus infection status, the study brought together high-throughput TCR immunosequencing, statistical association of individual TCRs with disease status, and machine learning. General conclusions and limits of the study: Of the cluster scores, around 95% were above 0 in a later analysis, which found that TCRs clustered in the first cohort also tended to co-occur in the 120 or so validation repertoires. The classifier was reported to diagnose cytomegalovirus status with high specificity and sensitivity in both the original and validation cohorts. In vitro tests confirmed that a few of the cytomegalovirus-associated TCR beta chains recognize cytomegalovirus antigens. A later analysis lacked HLA typing for the validation cohort, so it scored co-occurrence in that cohort across all 130 or so repertoires. The study listed over 150 TCR beta chains as associated with cytomegalovirus. Most TCR sequences were seen in very few donors, while some public TCRs were found in many individuals. According to the authors, the approach could potentially be generalized to other disease states and immunological phenotypes.

A distance of 13 bases separates the germline ends of V and J, which lose 3 bases and 4 bases respectively. The germline V gene sets CDR1 to KGHSH and CDR2 to LQKENI. The CDR3 starts with the cysteine, ends with the phenylalanine, and has 15 residues. CDR3 DNA is the only sequence kept; it has 45 bases, read in frame from the first base. Libraries were constructed by the immunoSEQ multiplex PCR assay. On the authors' methods: A statistical classification framework was built for diagnosing cytomegalovirus status from the catalog of TCR beta chain sequences. TCRdb took over this immuneACCESS table, retaining in-frame rearrangements with V and J assigned. Such tables are incomplete; in checked studies, under half of the missing clones stem from an unresolved V gene, and the remainder is unexplained. Clone size and the V and J calls come from that table; the DNA yielded D and trimming. Counted in this sample were 82,000 or so clones; 85% to 95% of them appeared once. The ten top clones hold 0.69% of the sample.

Note on this clone: The antigen it recognizes is unknown. Within one base of it there is no much larger clone, and no base qualities were kept.

Separate from the approximately 700-subject first cohort, the validation cohort of 90 to 150 subjects was the group to which the donors belonged. The clonotype comes from a woman aged 18-29 years in good health and CMV-seronegative. Sample: PBMCs. This chain joins TRBV18 to TRBJ2-1; the D gene remains uncertain. The CDR3 amino acid sequence is: CASSPSSLSYNEQFF. In nucleotides, the sequence is TGTGCCAGCTCACCTTCGTCTCTCTCTTACAATGAGCAGTTCTTC.